The 14 T cell receptor beta chains presented below share a single source sample, sequenced in a study of T cell responses to AZD1222 COVID-19 vaccine. TCRdb's table, derived via immunoSEQ multiplex PCR, lists solely in-frame clones and lacks some. The table lists 100,000 to 150,000 clones, about 82% of them singletons, with under 8% in the top ten. The sequences come from peripheral blood, collected 28 days after the second dose of the MenACWY control vaccine. The receptors stem from an adult who received the MenACWY meningococcal vaccine as a control.

This clone is categorized as medium-sized. The J gene is TRBJ2-7, the V gene TRBV6-1; possibly TRBD2 for D (5 bases). Germline V gene sequence: CDR1 MNHNS, CDR2 SASEGT. The germline V and J ends were trimmed by 3 bases and 3 bases, with 6 bases remaining between them. The CDR3 loop spans 12 amino acids. The CDR3 nucleotides are TGTGCCAGCAGTGATCGGGGCTACGAGCAGTACGTC. This gives the protein CASSDRGYEQYV.

V usage is TRBV12-5 and J usage is TRBJ2-7; D gene unclear. The V end lost 4 bases, the J end lost 4 bases, and 14 bases lay between the germline ends. This CDR3 region has 14 residues. Germline CDR1 reads LGHNT; CDR2 reads FRNRAP. The chain's CDR3 is CASGSYTDSYEQYF. CDR3 bases: TGTGCTAGTGGTTCCTACACTGATTCGTACGAGCAGTACTTC.

The rearrangement joins TRBV10-2 to TRBJ2-7; possible D gene TRBD2, 6 bases. Germline-derived CDR1 and CDR2 are WSHSY and SAAADI. This CDR3 region has 14 residues. The germline V and J ends were trimmed by 3 bases and 2 bases, with 11 bases remaining between them. CDR3 sequence: CASSDHGLTYEQYV. The DNA for the CDR3 is TGCGCCAGCAGTGATCATGGACTAACCTACGAGCAGTACGTC.

This clone was observed a single time. The J gene is TRBJ2-1, the V gene TRBV11-2, with TRBD1 as a possible D gene (6 bases). V dropped 5 bases and J dropped 0 bases, with 17 bases sitting between them. This CDR3 has 17 amino acids. Germline V lookup: CDR1 SGHAT, CDR2 FQNNGV. The DNA for the CDR3 is TGTGCCAGCAGCCCGAACCGACAGGTCAGCTCCTACAATGAGCAGTTCTTC. This translates into CASSPNRQVSSYNEQFF.

This rearrangement joins TRBV7-9 to TRBJ2-1; TRBD2 is a possible D gene (6 bases). CDR3 length: 14 amino acids. Trimming took 5 bases from V and 4 from J, leaving 12 bases between them. Looked up from germline, CDR1 is SEHNR and CDR2 is FQNEAQ (reference sequence). CDR3 in DNA: TGTGCCAGCAGCGGTGAAGCGGGTTACAATGAGCAGTTCTTC. Its translation is CASSGEAGYNEQFF.

This chain joins TRBV7-8 and TRBJ1-4; 7 nucleotides line up with TRBD1. Germline V gene sequence: CDR1 SGHVS, CDR2 FQNEAQ. After removal of 5 bases from V and 7 bases from J, the junction contained 10 bases not matched to a gene. This CDR3 comprises 15 residues. For the CDR3, the DNA is TGTGCCAGCAGCCAGGGGGGGATCTCGGGTGAAAAACTGTTTTTT. It translates to CASSQGGISGEKLFF.

This rearrangement joins TRBV19 to TRBJ2-3, with a tentative D call TRBD2 (6 bases). The CDR3 has 13 residues. The V and J ends lost 0 bases and 5 bases respectively, with 6 bases between them. CDR1 and CDR2 from the germline V gene are LNHDA and SQIVND (reference sequence). CDR3 protein: CASSIDGGDTQYF. CDR3 in DNA: TGTGCCAGTAGTATAGACGGGGGAGATACGCAGTATTTT.

The V and J genes are TRBV10-3 and TRBJ2-3; tentative D call: TRBD2 (6 bases). The V end was cut by 8 bases, the J end by 4 bases, with 16 bases between. This CDR3 contains 14 residues. Germline CDR1 and CDR2: ENHRY and SYGVKD. DNA of the CDR3: TGTGCCATCTCGGGACTCAGACCCGCAGATACGCAGTATTTT. Translation gives CAISGLRPADTQYF.

This chain joins TRBV28 and TRBJ1-2, with D possibly matching TRBD1 (6 bases). The V end lost 3 bases, the J end lost 5 bases, and 16 bases lay between the germline ends. The germline CDR1 and CDR2 sequences are MDHEN and SYDVKM. This CDR3 is built from 15 residues. CDR3 nucleotides: TGTGCCAGCAGTTTTGGGGCAGAAAGGGGGTATGGCTACACCTTC. Encoded protein: CASSFGAERGYGYTF.

V is TRBV19 and J is TRBJ2-2; TRBD1 agrees at 9 bases. Germline trimming cut 6 bases from V and 6 bases from J; bases unmatched to any gene: 8. Germline-derived CDR1 and CDR2 are LNHDA and SQIVND (reference sequence). The CDR3 consists of 15 residues. The CDR3 sequence is CASSIGTGTPGELFF. The CDR3 DNA reads TGTGCCAGTAGCATTGGGACAGGGACGCCCGGGGAGCTGTTTTTT.

This chain links TRBV11-3 with TRBJ2-5; 7 bases are a match to TRBD1. J was trimmed by 5 bases and V by 4 bases; bases with no gene match: 4. Germline values: CDR1 SGHNT, CDR2 YENEEA. This CDR3 comprises 13 residues. The CDR3 protein is CASSSQGSETQYF. CDR3 in DNA: TGTGCCAGCAGCTCACAGGGGTCGGAGACCCAGTACTTC. Filled out from reference TRBV11-3 and TRBJ2-5, the complete variable domain reads EAGVVQSPRYKIIEKKQPVAFWCNPISGHNTLYWYLQNLGQGPELLIRYENEEAVDDSQLPKDRFSAERLKGVDSTLKIQPAELGDSAVYLCASSSQGSETQYFGPGTRLLVL.

The CDR3 here is CAISELGTGGSNEQFF. The CDR3 DNA reads as TGTGCCATCAGTGAGTTGGGGACAGGGGGTTCCAATGAGCAGTTCTTC. The J gene is TRBJ2-1, the V gene TRBV10-3; 11 bases map to TRBD1. Germline V gene lookup returns CDR1 ENHRY and CDR2 SYGVKD. V lost 1 base, J lost 6 bases, and 5 bases stayed unmatched. This CDR3 comprises 16 residues.

J is TRBJ1-5 and V is TRBV29-1; a possible D gene is TRBD1 (6 bases). The V gene's germline CDR1 is SQVTM and CDR2 ANQGSEA. This CDR3 spans 16 amino acids. Trimming took off 6 bases at V and 2 bases at J, with 20 bases between the two ends. The CDR3 coding sequence is TGCAGCGTCGGTGAGCCGGGACAAGGGGGCAATCAGCCCCAGCATTTT. As protein: CSVGEPGQGGNQPQHF.

The chain is built from TRBV19 and TRBJ2-1, with 13 positions matching TRBD2. V lost 7 bases, J lost 8 bases, and 5 bases stayed unmatched. From germline, CDR1 is LNHDA and CDR2 SQIVND (reference sequence). The CDR3 runs to 14 residues. The CDR3 here is CASTLTSGGYEQFF. The DNA of the CDR3 is TGTGCCAGTACCCTGACTAGCGGGGGGTATGAGCAGTTCTTC.